This T cell receptor beta chain appears in the sequencing data of a study of T-cell reconstitution after alpha-beta-depleted transplantation in children. Findings and limits, study-wide: The main origin of T-cell counts and diversity one year after transplant was newly produced T cells. Surviving recipient cells, namely T cells and thymic progenitors, were the source of high day-60 TCRbeta diversity in some patients. Several hundred expanded graft clones reportedly supplied alpha-beta T cells about two months after transplant.

Germline values: CDR1 MNHNS, CDR2 SASEGT. The CDR3 is 17 amino acids. V shed 8 bases and J 0 bases; nucleotides not matched to a gene: 5. The TCRbeta library incorporated unique molecular identifiers. TCRdb analysed the PCR reads with MiXCR anew, one entry per CDR3 protein. The table lists around 130,000 distinct CDR3 sequences, approximately 8.7% of them singletons, with 24% in the top ten. Of note for this clonotype: Its antigen is not known.

Source: PBMCs, mostly from graft donor cells, taken 180 days after TCRalphabeta/CD19-depleted stem cell transplant. The chain joins TRBV6-1 to TRBJ2-2, with 14 bases lining up with TRBD2. The sequence was collected from a girl less than two years old who had a stem cell transplant for combined immunodeficiency, so the T cells may come from the graft donor. The CDR3 bases are TGTGCCAGCTTTCGACTAGCGGGAGGGTCGAACACCGGGGAGCTGTTTTTT. It encodes CASFRLAGGSNTGELFF.